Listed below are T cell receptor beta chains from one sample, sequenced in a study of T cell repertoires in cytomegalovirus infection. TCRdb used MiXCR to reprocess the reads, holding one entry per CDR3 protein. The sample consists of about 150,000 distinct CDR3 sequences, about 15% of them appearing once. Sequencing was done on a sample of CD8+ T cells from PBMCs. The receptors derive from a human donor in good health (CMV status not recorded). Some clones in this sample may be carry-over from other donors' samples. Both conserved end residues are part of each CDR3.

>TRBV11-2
CASRTGGTLHF
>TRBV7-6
CASSLSSSGGDEQYF
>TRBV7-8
CASSLRSGRASETQYF
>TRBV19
CASSYGGLGSYEQYF
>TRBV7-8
CASSSASDRANEQYF
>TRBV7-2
CASSVTGKNEQYF
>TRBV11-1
CASSHGTQSSYEQYF
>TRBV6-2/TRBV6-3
CASSFLGGSGNTIYF
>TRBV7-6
CASSSYRGNTGELFF
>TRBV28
CASALLSGANVLTF
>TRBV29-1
CSVAPTELAGVTTDTQYF
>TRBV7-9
CASSGRTTSSYNEQFF
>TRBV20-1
CSARDKNPGHLSNQPQHF
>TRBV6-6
CASSYSVPGQGRDTEAFF
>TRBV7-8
CASSLASRQGGGFDEQFF
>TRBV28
CASLTSEPSTDTQYF
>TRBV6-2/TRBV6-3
CASSYGLAAGGQFF
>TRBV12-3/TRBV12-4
CASSKSPSSYNEQFF
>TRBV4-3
CASSLISGTGNQPQHF
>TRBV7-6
CASSLAGGPYEQYF
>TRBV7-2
CASSHWDRGDYGYTF
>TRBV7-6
CASSPGPQTGELFF
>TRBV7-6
CASSLGQASNTEAFF
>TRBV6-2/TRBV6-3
CASSLRGPPSSEQYF
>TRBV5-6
CASSPGYNSPLHF
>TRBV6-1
CASSEGIPARADTQYF
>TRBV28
CASSSPGVGFF
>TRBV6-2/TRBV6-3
CARSYFQGNEQFF
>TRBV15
CATSRASRGRNEQFF
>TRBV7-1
CASSEAREQFF
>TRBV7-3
CASSLTMGTYNEQFF
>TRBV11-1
CASSLILGDTQYF
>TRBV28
CASSPTETGGEETQYF
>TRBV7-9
CASSPLPVDYTF
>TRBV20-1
CSASSGTSGVWEDTQYF
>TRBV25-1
CASTGDRPYEQYF
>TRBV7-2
CASRPGTGRFYEQYF
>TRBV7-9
CASSGRVGRAENEQFF
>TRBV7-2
CASSFGGVAEAFF
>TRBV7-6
CASSSWDNEQFF
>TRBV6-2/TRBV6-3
CASSWTSGRETQYF
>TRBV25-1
CASSDSGRHTGELFF
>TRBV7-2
CASSASRTGLDEQYF
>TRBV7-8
CASSLGPGNTGELFF
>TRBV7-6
CASSQSGLGEQFF
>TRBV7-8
CASSTGTQPRTDTQYF
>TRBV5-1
CASSLMRQADTQYF
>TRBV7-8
CASSARTSGIGNAGELFF